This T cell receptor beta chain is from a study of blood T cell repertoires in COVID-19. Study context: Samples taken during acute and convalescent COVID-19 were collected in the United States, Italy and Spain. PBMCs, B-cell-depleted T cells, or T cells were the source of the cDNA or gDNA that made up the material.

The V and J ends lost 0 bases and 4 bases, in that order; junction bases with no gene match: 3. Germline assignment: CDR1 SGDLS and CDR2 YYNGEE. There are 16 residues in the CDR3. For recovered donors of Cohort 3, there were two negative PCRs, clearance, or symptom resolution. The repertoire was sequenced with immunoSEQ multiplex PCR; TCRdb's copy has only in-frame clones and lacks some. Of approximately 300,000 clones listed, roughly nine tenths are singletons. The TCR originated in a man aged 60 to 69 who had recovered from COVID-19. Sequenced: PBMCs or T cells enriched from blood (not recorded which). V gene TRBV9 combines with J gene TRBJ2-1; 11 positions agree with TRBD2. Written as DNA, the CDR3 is TGTGCCAGCAGCGTAGCTAGGACTAGCGGGTACAATGAGCAGTTCTTC. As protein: CASSVARTSGYNEQFF. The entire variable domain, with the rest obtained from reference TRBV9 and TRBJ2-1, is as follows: DSGVTQTPKHLITATGQRVTLRCSPRSGDLSVYWYQQSLDQGLQFLIQYYNGEERAKGNILERFSAQQFPDLHSELNLSSLELGDSALYFCASSVARTSGYNEQFFGPGTRLTVL.